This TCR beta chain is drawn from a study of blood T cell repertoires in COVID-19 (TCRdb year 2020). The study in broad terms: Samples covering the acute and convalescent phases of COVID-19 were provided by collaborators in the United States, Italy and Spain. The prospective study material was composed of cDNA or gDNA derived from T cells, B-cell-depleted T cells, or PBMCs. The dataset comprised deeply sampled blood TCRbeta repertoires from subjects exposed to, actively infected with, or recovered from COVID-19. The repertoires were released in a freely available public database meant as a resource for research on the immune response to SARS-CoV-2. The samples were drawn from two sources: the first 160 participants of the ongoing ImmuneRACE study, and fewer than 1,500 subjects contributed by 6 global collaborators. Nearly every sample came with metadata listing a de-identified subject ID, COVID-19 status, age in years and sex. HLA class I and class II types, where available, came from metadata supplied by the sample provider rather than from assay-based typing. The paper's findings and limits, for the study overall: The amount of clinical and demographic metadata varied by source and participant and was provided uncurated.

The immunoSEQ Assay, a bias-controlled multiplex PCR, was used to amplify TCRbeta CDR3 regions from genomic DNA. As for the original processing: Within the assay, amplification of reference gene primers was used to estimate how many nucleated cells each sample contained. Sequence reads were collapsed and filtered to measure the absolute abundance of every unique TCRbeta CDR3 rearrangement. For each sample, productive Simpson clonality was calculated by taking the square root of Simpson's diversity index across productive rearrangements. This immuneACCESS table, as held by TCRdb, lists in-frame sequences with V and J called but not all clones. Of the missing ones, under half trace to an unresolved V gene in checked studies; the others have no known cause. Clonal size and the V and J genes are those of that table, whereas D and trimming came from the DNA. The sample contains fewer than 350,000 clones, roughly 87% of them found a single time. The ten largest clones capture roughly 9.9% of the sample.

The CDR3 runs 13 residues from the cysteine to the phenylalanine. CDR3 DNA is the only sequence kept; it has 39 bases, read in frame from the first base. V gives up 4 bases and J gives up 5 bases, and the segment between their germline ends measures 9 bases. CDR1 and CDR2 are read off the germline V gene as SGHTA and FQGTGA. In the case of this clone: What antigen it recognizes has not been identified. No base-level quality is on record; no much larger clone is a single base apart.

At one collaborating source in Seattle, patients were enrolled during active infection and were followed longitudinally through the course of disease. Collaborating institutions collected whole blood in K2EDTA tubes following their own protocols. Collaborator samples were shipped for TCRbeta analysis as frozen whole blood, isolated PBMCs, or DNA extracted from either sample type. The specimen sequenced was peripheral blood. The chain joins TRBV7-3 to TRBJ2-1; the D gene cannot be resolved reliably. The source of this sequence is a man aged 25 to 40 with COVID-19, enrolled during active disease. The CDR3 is CASSSYNNNEQFF. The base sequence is TGTGCCAGCAGCTCATACAATAACAATGAGCAGTTCTTC. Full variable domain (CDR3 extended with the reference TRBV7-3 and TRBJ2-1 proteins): GAGVSQTPSNKVTEKGKYVELRCDPISGHTALYWYRQSLGQGPEFLIYFQGTGAADDSGLPNDRFFAVRPEGSVSTLKIQRTERGDSAVYLCASSSYNNNEQFFGPGTRLTVL.